This passage covers 31 T cell receptor beta chains from one sample sequenced in a study of CD8 T cells in Susac syndrome. About 0.45 to 1 ug RNA was reverse transcribed with random hexamers. TCRdb reanalysed the immunoSEQ multiplex PCR reads using MiXCR and keeps one entry per CDR3 protein. Counted here are around 140,000 distinct CDR3 sequences, 85% to 95% occurring once; the ten biggest clones make up approximately 0.12%. The source material was CD4+ T cells from PBMCs. The receptors originated from a human donor with multiple sclerosis.

This clonotype came up once. The chain recombines TRBV7-9 with TRBJ2-7, with 13 bases aligning to TRBD2. With V trimmed by 4 bases and J by 5 bases, 5 bases remained unmatched. Germline V gives CDR1 SEHNR, CDR2 FQNEAQ (reference sequence). The CDR3 is 15 amino acids. The CDR3 sequence is CASSYGLAGDHEQYF. CDR3 DNA sequence: TGTGCCAGCAGCTACGGACTAGCGGGAGACCACGAGCAGTACTTC.

V usage is TRBV27 and J usage is TRBJ2-3; D is unclear. CDR1 and CDR2 from the germline V gene are MNHEY and SMNVEV (reference sequence). This CDR3 is 14 amino acids long. V lost 10 bases and J 4 bases, leaving 18 bases between the germline ends. In DNA, the CDR3 is TGTGCCATTTCCCAGACCCGGCGTGCAGATACGCAGTATTTT. As protein: CAISQTRRADTQYF.

The chain links TRBV28 to TRBJ2-1, with 8 bases fitting TRBD2. This CDR3 has 14 amino acids. V gave up 6 bases and J gave up 6 bases; unmatched junction bases: 7. Germline values: CDR1 MDHEN, CDR2 SYDVKM. CDR3: CASRPGLVGNEQFF. CDR3 DNA sequence: TGTGCCAGCAGGCCGGGACTAGTCGGCAATGAGCAGTTCTTC. The variable domain in full, completed from reference TRBV28 and TRBJ2-1, reads DVKVTQSSRYLVKRTGEKVFLECVQDMDHENMFWYRQDPGLGLRLIYFSYDVKMKEKGDIPEGYSVSREKKERFSLILESASTNQTSMYLCASRPGLVGNEQFFGPGTRLTVL.

The chain combines TRBV28 with TRBJ1-2; D ambiguous. V was cut by 5 bases and J by 8 bases, with 9 bases left in between. The V gene's germline CDR1 is MDHEN and CDR2 SYDVKM. The CDR3 contains 11 residues. The DNA for the CDR3 is TGTGCCAGCAGTCCGGACCGGGGCTACACCTTC. Protein: CASSPDRGYTF.

The genes are TRBV3-1 and TRBJ2-1, with 9 positions matching TRBD2. This CDR3 contains 16 residues. From germline, CDR1 is LGHDT and CDR2 YNNKEL (reference sequence). V gave up 2 bases and J gave up 7 bases; unmatched junction bases: 9. The CDR3 region has the DNA TGTGCCAGCAGCCAAATGGGCGGGGGGGCCCAAAATGAGCAGTTCTTC. The encoded protein is CASSQMGGGAQNEQFF.

The chain carries TRBV29-1 and TRBJ1-1; TRBD1 matches 7 bases. Per the germline V gene, CDR1 is SQVTM and CDR2 is ANQGSEA. The CDR3 covers 12 residues. Trimming at V came to 5 bases and at J to 5 bases, leaving 5 bases not matched to a gene. The CDR3: CSVIRGRTEAFF. Here the CDR3 DNA reads TGCAGCGTTATCAGGGGGAGAACTGAAGCTTTCTTT. The entire variable domain, with the rest obtained from reference TRBV29-1 and TRBJ1-1, is as follows: SAVISQKPSRDICQRGTSLTIQCQVDSQVTMMFWYRQQPGQSLTLIATANQGSEATYESGFVIDKFPISRPNLTFSTLTVSNMSPEDSSIYLCSVIRGRTEAFFGQGTRLTVV.

This clonotype came up a few times. This chain connects TRBV6-1 to TRBJ2-7; D is undetermined. The CDR3 consists of 14 residues. The V end lost 6 bases, the J end lost 4 bases, and 16 bases lay between the germline ends. CDR1 MNHNS and CDR2 SASEGT come from the germline V gene. Here the CDR3 DNA reads TGTGCCAGCAGCAGCAAGGGCAGTGGTTACGAGCAGTACTTC. It specifies CASSSKGSGYEQYF.

The chain joins TRBV6-2 or TRBV6-3 to TRBJ2-1, with 10 bases fitting TRBD2. Trimming at V came to 0 bases and at J to 3 bases, leaving 5 bases not matched to a gene. From germline, CDR1 is MNHEY and CDR2 SVGEGT. This CDR3 has 17 amino acids. The CDR3 sequence: CASSYSPSGGVYNEQFF. The CDR3, as DNA: TGTGCCAGCAGTTACTCGCCAAGCGGGGGGGTCTACAATGAGCAGTTCTTC.

V and J are TRBV5-1 and TRBJ1-1, with a weak D call TRBD1 (6 bases). V lost 3 bases to trimming and J lost 1 base, with 13 bases between them. Germline values: CDR1 SGHRS, CDR2 YFSETQ. The CDR3 has 15 residues. The CDR3 protein is CASSYDLQGNTEAFF. CDR3 nucleotide sequence: TGCGCCAGCAGCTACGATCTACAGGGGAACACTGAAGCTTTCTTT.

This chain joins TRBV24-1 and TRBJ2-1; 9 nucleotides align to TRBD2. Germline CDR1 reads KGHDR; CDR2 reads SFDVKD. This CDR3 region has 13 residues. V trimming: 6 bases; J trimming: 12 bases; junction bases outside the gene matches: 8. As DNA, the CDR3 is TGTGCCACCAGTCGCCAGCGGGAGGCCGGGCAGTTCTTC. This translates into CATSRQREAGQFF.

The chain carries TRBV2 and TRBJ2-7; D gene ambiguous. The CDR3 sequence is 12 residues long. From germline, CDR1 is SNHLY and CDR2 FYNNEI. With 3 bases removed from V and 3 bases from J, the gap between germline ends came to 6 bases. The CDR3 bases are TGTGCCAGCAGTGATCTGGGCTACGAGCAGTACTTC. It specifies CASSDLGYEQYF.

The rearrangement uses TRBV20-1 and TRBJ1-1; D call uncertain. The germline CDR1 and CDR2 sequences are DFQATT and SNEGSKA (reference sequence). The CDR3 runs to 12 residues. Trimming removed 7 bases at V and 1 base at J, with 10 bases between. Here the CDR3 DNA reads TGCAGTGGATTCGAGGCGAACACTGAAGCTTTCTTT. Translation: CSGFEANTEAFF.

J is TRBJ2-3 and V is TRBV25-1, with D perhaps assigned TRBD1 or TRBD2 (5 bases each). The CDR3 loop spans 15 amino acids. The V gene's germline CDR1 is MGHDK and CDR2 SYGVNS. Trimming stripped 5 bases from V and 6 bases from J, with 18 bases between. In DNA form, the CDR3 reads TGTGCCAGCAGTACGGGACCCGGATCCAAGGATACGCAGTATTTT. Translating it yields CASSTGPGSKDTQYF.

This clonotype has a single count. The chain uses TRBV5-4 and TRBJ1-2; D gene uncertain. Trimming took 1 base from V and 4 from J, leaving 11 bases between them. Germline CDR1 reads SGHNT; CDR2 reads YYREEE (reference sequence). The CDR3 has 14 residues. The CDR3 region has the DNA TGTGCCAGCAGCTTGCCGACGGTCCCCTATGGCTACACCTTC. It codes for CASSLPTVPYGYTF.

This chain joins TRBV9 and TRBJ1-1, with TRBD1 matching over 10 bases. From germline, CDR1 is SGDLS and CDR2 YYNGEE. The CDR3 consists of 14 residues. The ends lost 0 bases at V and 4 bases at J; junction bases unmatched: 0. The CDR3 bases are TGTGCCAGCAGCGTAGGGACAGGGGGCACTGAAGCTTTCTTT. Amino acid sequence: CASSVGTGGTEAFF. The full variable domain, completed using reference TRBV9 and TRBJ1-1, is DSGVTQTPKHLITATGQRVTLRCSPRSGDLSVYWYQQSLDQGLQFLIQYYNGEERAKGNILERFSAQQFPDLHSELNLSSLELGDSALYFCASSVGTGGTEAFFGQGTRLTVV.

CDR3 protein: CASSPLAGGGGQFF. The CDR3 DNA follows: TGTGCCAGCAGCCCCCTGGCAGGTGGGGGTGGGCAGTTCTTC. This sequence joins TRBV3-1 and TRBJ2-1; D may be TRBD1 or TRBD2 (5 bases each). Germline V lookup: CDR1 LGHDT, CDR2 YNNKEL (reference sequence). This CDR3 is built from 14 residues. Between the trimmed V and J ends, which lost 4 bases and 12 bases, there was a span of 19 bases.

The chain couples TRBV7-3 to TRBJ2-1; D ambiguous. The CDR3 spans 13 residues. CDR1 and CDR2 (germline): SGHTA, FQGTGA. Trimming took 5 bases from V and 11 from J, leaving 16 bases between them. DNA for the CDR3: TGTGCCAGCAGCCCGCTCGCAACCGCAAAGCAGTTCTTC. Amino acids: CASSPLATAKQFF.

J is TRBJ2-1 and V is TRBV6-1, with 7 bases matching TRBD1. The V and J ends lost 6 bases and 2 bases, in that order; junction bases with no gene match: 19. The V gene's germline CDR1 is MNHNS and CDR2 SASEGT. The CDR3 consists of 19 residues. For the CDR3, the DNA is TGTGCCAGCAGAGATTTCCGGGACAGACTCCTCTTCCCCTACAATGAGCAGTTCTTC. As protein: CASRDFRDRLLFPYNEQFF.

The J gene is TRBJ2-1, the V gene TRBV9; 9 bases align to TRBD2. In germline, CDR1 is SGDLS, CDR2 YYNGEE. This CDR3 has 15 residues. J lost 9 bases, V lost 0 bases, and 7 bases had no gene match. CDR3 coding DNA: TGTGCCAGCAGCGTAGGACTAGCGGAAGTCGGTGAGCAGTTCTTC. Encoded protein: CASSVGLAEVGEQFF.

This chain joins TRBV2 and TRBJ2-1; 13 bases are shared with TRBD2. The CDR3 has 16 residues. Per the germline V gene, CDR1 is SNHLY and CDR2 is FYNNEI. Unmatched junction bases numbered 7, after V lost 6 bases and J lost 5 bases. Here the CDR3 DNA reads TGTGCCAGCAGACCTAGGACTAGCGGGGGACACAATGAGCAGTTCTTC. Its translation: CASRPRTSGGHNEQFF. Combining the CDR3 with reference TRBV2 and TRBJ2-1 gives the whole variable domain EPEVTQTPSHQVTQMGQEVILRCVPISNHLYFYWYRQILGQKVEFLVSFYNNEISEKSEIFDDQFSVERPDGSNFTLKIRSTKLEDSAMYFCASRPRTSGGHNEQFFGPGTRLTVL.

The chain is built from TRBV7-9 and TRBJ2-7; 10 positions agree with TRBD1. CDR1 is SEHNR and CDR2 is FQNEAQ in the germline V gene (reference sequence). The CDR3 spans 13 residues. V lost 5 bases and J lost 6; bases outside the gene matches: 4. CDR3 residues: CASSQGQGSEQYF. In nucleotides, the CDR3 is TGTGCCAGCAGCCAGGGACAGGGGAGCGAGCAGTACTTC.

This chain uses TRBV9 with TRBJ2-2, with a tentative D call TRBD2 (6 bases). The CDR3 runs to 16 residues. Trimming left V 1 base short and J 0 bases short, with 10 bases between. From germline, CDR1 is SGDLS and CDR2 YYNGEE. The CDR3 here is CASSVTSGPNTGELFF. CDR3 bases: TGTGCCAGCAGCGTAACGAGCGGGCCGAACACCGGGGAGCTGTTTTTT.

CDR3 protein: CASSSDRGGGYTF. The CDR3 DNA is TGTGCCAGTAGCTCGGACAGGGGTGGCGGCTACACCTTC. The V and J genes are TRBV19 and TRBJ1-2, with TRBD1 identical over 9 bases. There are 13 residues in the CDR3. CDR1 and CDR2 from the germline V gene are LNHDA and SQIVND (reference sequence). Unmatched junction bases numbered 7, after V lost 6 bases and J lost 8 bases.

This chain links TRBV7-7 with TRBJ2-5; D remains ambiguous. Trimming took 5 bases from V and 7 from J, leaving 11 bases between them. This CDR3 is built from 12 residues. In germline, CDR1 is SSHAT, CDR2 FNYEAQ (reference sequence). The CDR3 nucleotides are TGTGCCAGCAGCCCTCCGGGCGGGACCCAGTACTTC. The encoded protein is CASSPPGGTQYF.

V and J are TRBV9 and TRBJ2-7, with unresolved D. CDR3 length: 15 residues. V was pared by 7 bases and J by 7 bases, with 24 bases between. Germline V gives CDR1 SGDLS, CDR2 YYNGEE. The CDR3 loop is CASSPGGRVYEEQYF. The CDR3 coding sequence is TGTGCCAGCTCACCCGGCGGAAGGGTTTACGAAGAGCAGTACTTC.

The chain joins TRBV19 to TRBJ2-6; D unresolved. V lost 5 bases and J 2 bases, leaving 7 bases between the germline ends. CDR1 and CDR2 from the germline V gene are LNHDA and SQIVND (reference sequence). The CDR3 length is 14 residues. The CDR3: CASSGVPGANVLTF. The CDR3 DNA reads TGTGCCAGTAGTGGAGTACCTGGGGCCAACGTCCTGACTTTC.

V is TRBV9 and J is TRBJ2-1; the D is unclear. CDR1 is SGDLS and CDR2 is YYNGEE in the germline V gene. CDR3 length: 13 residues. V lost 0 bases and J lost 9, with 10 bases in between. The CDR3 here is CASSVVDLGEQFF. The CDR3, as DNA: TGTGCCAGCAGCGTAGTAGATTTGGGTGAGCAGTTCTTC.

The chain is built from TRBV5-4 and TRBJ1-4; TRBD1 agrees at 8 bases. Germline V gene sequence: CDR1 SGHNT, CDR2 YYREEE (reference sequence). The CDR3 has 15 amino acids. V gave up 5 bases and J gave up 6 bases; unmatched junction bases: 9. The CDR3 DNA reads as TGTGCCAGCAGTCCTACAGGGGGTATCGATGAAAAACTGTTTTTT. Translating gives CASSPTGGIDEKLFF.

The gene calls are TRBV12-3 or TRBV12-4 and TRBJ1-1, with D hard to call. V was cut by 6 bases and J by 1 base, with 15 bases left in between. CDR3 length: 15 amino acids. In DNA, the CDR3 is TGTGCCAGCAGCCCCCACGGAGCGACGAACACTGAAGCTTTCTTT. It translates to CASSPHGATNTEAFF.

The V call is TRBV20-1, the J call TRBJ1-1; the D is unclear. This CDR3 has 14 residues. V dropped 1 base and J dropped 0 bases, with 9 bases sitting between them. Germline V gene data show CDR1 as DFQATT and CDR2 as SNEGSKA (reference sequence). The CDR3 here is CSARALNLNTEAFF. CDR3 nucleotides: TGCAGTGCTAGAGCCCTCAACCTGAACACTGAAGCTTTCTTT.

The J gene is TRBJ2-7, the V gene TRBV20-1; D gene uncertain. V was pared by 3 bases and J by 5 bases, with 17 bases between. The CDR3 spans 14 residues. The germline gives CDR1 DFQATT, CDR2 SNEGSKA (reference sequence). CDR3 protein: CSASAIDRNDEQYF. CDR3 nucleotides: TGCAGTGCTAGCGCCATAGACCGCAACGACGAGCAGTACTTC.